The 22 T cell receptor beta chains below all came from one sample that was sequenced in a study of blood T cells in healthy people across ages. Sample-barcoded 5' priming and a J-beta primer mix drove a second PCR of about 6 to 11 cycles. Each CDR3 protein is one row after TCRdb ran MiXCR on the 5' RACE reads. The top ten clones hold about 10% of a sample with 800,000 to 950,000 distinct CDR3 sequences, under 35% of them seen once. The same data also went into a second study, on T cells of mothers and their children.

The sequenced sample was blood. These receptors all come from a woman aged 40-49 years in good health.

Many counts were recorded for this clonotype. The junction departs from the called germline gene at one end, perhaps through a read error. V is TRBV7-7 and J is TRBJ2-5, with D possibly being TRBD1 (5 bases). The CDR3 loop spans 15 amino acids. Germline V gives CDR1 SSHAT, CDR2 FNYEAQ (reference sequence). As DNA, the CDR3 is TGTGCTAGCAGCTTAGTGCCAGGGCTGGGGGAGACCCAGTACTTC. This gives the protein CASSLVPGLGETQYF. The variable domain in full, completed from reference TRBV7-7 and TRBJ2-5, reads GAGVSQSPRYKVTKRGQDVTLRCDPISSHATLYWYQQALGQGPEFLTYFNYEAQPDKSGLPSDRFSAERPEGSISTLTIQRTEQRDSAMYRCASSLVPGLGETQYFGPGTRLLVL.

On this clonotype: At one end the junction does not follow the germline gene, possibly because of a read error. This chain uses TRBV2 with TRBJ2-3, with D possibly TRBD2 on 6 matching bases. Germline V gives CDR1 SNHLY, CDR2 FYNNEI. The CDR3 contains 16 residues. CDR3 in DNA: TGTGCCAGCACCCAGCAGGGACTTCTCAGCACAGATACGCAGGATTTT. This sequence encodes CASTQQGLLSTDTQDF.

The gene calls are TRBV7-2 and TRBJ2-1; D unresolved. The CDR3 sequence is 16 residues long. Germline V gene sequence: CDR1 SGHTA, CDR2 FQGNSA. V was pared by 5 bases and J by 0 bases, with 14 bases between. The CDR3 DNA follows: TGTGCCAGCAGCCCCCGGATTGGAAGCTCCTACAATGAGCAGTTCTTC. Translating gives CASSPRIGSSYNEQFF.

This clonotype turned up a few times. This sequence joins TRBV7-2 and TRBJ2-7; 10 bases are a match to TRBD1. Germline-derived CDR1 and CDR2 are SGHTA and FQGNSA. V was clipped by 5 bases and J by 5 bases; unmatched bases: 6. The CDR3 is 14 residues long. The CDR3 coding sequence is TGTGCCAGCAGCCCGGACAGGGGGATGAACGAGCAGTACTTC. It yields the protein CASSPDRGMNEQYF.

This clonotype showed up just a few times. J is TRBJ2-1 and V is TRBV20-1, with 7 nucleotides matching TRBD2. The V gene's germline CDR1 is DFQATT and CDR2 SNEGSKA (reference sequence). The length of the CDR3 is 13 residues. Trimming at V came to 5 bases and at J to 4 bases, leaving 5 bases not matched to a gene. CDR3 region: CSAFGTIYNEQFF. CDR3 bases: TGCAGTGCTTTCGGGACTATATACAATGAGCAGTTCTTC.

This clonotype has only a few counts. V is TRBV10-3 and J is TRBJ1-2; D unresolved. The CDR3 contains 13 residues. The V gene's germline CDR1 is ENHRY and CDR2 SYGVKD. Trimming took off 8 bases at V and 4 bases at J, with 14 bases between the two ends. CDR3 bases: TGTGCCATCGCGCCAGTCGATGCCTATGGCTACACCTTC. This sequence encodes CAIAPVDAYGYTF.

This clonotype was counted many times. The chain recombines TRBV6-2 or TRBV6-3 with TRBJ2-7; perhaps D is TRBD1 or TRBD2 (5 bases each). V was trimmed by 2 bases and J by 3 bases, leaving 14 bases between them. This CDR3 comprises 15 residues. Germline V gene lookup returns CDR1 MNHEY and CDR2 SVGEGT. CDR3 nucleotide sequence: TGTGCCAGCAGTTACGGGGGACCTGGTAACTACGAGCAGTACTTC. Amino acids: CASSYGGPGNYEQYF.

A few counts support this clonotype. This chain links TRBV12-3 or TRBV12-4 with TRBJ2-1; D assignment may be TRBD1 or TRBD2 (6 bases each). This CDR3 contains 16 residues. The V end lost 6 bases, the J end lost 5 bases, and 20 bases lay between the germline ends. CDR3 nucleotides: TGTGCCAGCAGCCGGTACCCGGGGGCGGACGACAATGAGCAGTTCTTC. Protein: CASSRYPGADDNEQFF.

A word on this clonotype: Germline and junction disagree at one end, which may indicate a read error. The CDR3 protein is CASTLYSGDTIYF. The CDR3 nucleotides are TGTGCCAGCACCCTCTACTCTGGAGACACCATATATTTT. The chain carries TRBV12-3 or TRBV12-4 and TRBJ1-3, with no clear D. The CDR3 runs 13 residues.

This clonotype was found a few times. This sequence joins TRBV5-6 and TRBJ2-3, with 9 bases fitting TRBD1. The CDR3 contains 16 residues. The germline V gene encodes CDR1 SGHDT and CDR2 YYEEEE. With 3 bases clipped from V and 3 bases from J, the junction kept 8 bases outside the gene matches. The CDR3 DNA follows: TGTGCCAGCAGCTCCACCGGGACAGGGAGGACAGATACGCAGTATTTT. This translates into CASSSTGTGRTDTQYF.

V usage is TRBV28 and J usage is TRBJ2-7, with a tentative D call TRBD2 (6 bases). The CDR3 loop spans 15 amino acids. CDR1 and CDR2 from the germline V gene are MDHEN and SYDVKM. Trimming removed 2 bases from V and 7 bases from J, with 18 bases in between. The CDR3: CASSLGAGRYNEQYF. The CDR3 DNA sequence: TGTGCCAGCAGTTTAGGGGCGGGGCGGTACAATGAGCAGTACTTC. Complete variable domain (other parts from reference TRBV28 and TRBJ2-7): DVKVTQSSRYLVKRTGEKVFLECVQDMDHENMFWYRQDPGLGLRLIYFSYDVKMKEKGDIPEGYSVSREKKERFSLILESASTNQTSMYLCASSLGAGRYNEQYFGPGTRLTVT.

The table lists this clonotype with a few counts. In nucleotides, the CDR3 is TGTGCCAGCAGTGGGCGGGACCGGGAGGCCCAGTACTTC. Translated, it gives CASSGRDREAQYF. V is TRBV28 and J is TRBJ2-5; 7 bases fit TRBD2. CDR3 length equals 13 residues. Germline CDR1 and CDR2: MDHEN and SYDVKM. V was clipped by 5 bases and J by 9 bases; unmatched bases: 9.

The chain is built from TRBV14 and TRBJ1-3; D is unresolved. The CDR3 is 12 residues long. Deletions cut 4 bases from V and 14 bases from J, with 15 bases between. The germline V gene encodes CDR1 SGHDN and CDR2 FVKESK. The CDR3 DNA reads TGTGCCAGCAGCCCTATGGTTCCCATCGTATATTTT. This sequence encodes CASSPMVPIVYF.

The table lists this clonotype with a count of one. The rearrangement uses TRBV3-1 and TRBJ2-3, with D perhaps TRBD2 (7 bases). With 5 bases removed from V and 8 bases from J, the gap between germline ends came to 11 bases. The CDR3 totals 12 residues. Germline V CDR1 and CDR2: LGHDT, YNNKEL (reference sequence). CDR3 protein: CASSYREGTQYF. The DNA for the CDR3 is TGTGCCAGCAGCTACAGGGAGGGTACGCAGTATTTT.

Note on this clonotype: A much larger clone lies a single base off, so this may be a read error. The chain combines TRBV4-3 with TRBJ2-7, with 7 bases aligning to TRBD1. With V trimmed by 4 bases and J by 0 bases, 12 bases remained unmatched. This CDR3 has 17 residues. Germline values: CDR1 LGHNA, CDR2 YSLEER. The CDR3 DNA is TGCGCCAGCAGCCCAAACCTGTTGACAGGGATCTCCTACGAGCAGTACTTC. Its translation: CASSPNLLTGISYEQYF.

As regards this clonotype: This may arise from a read error, as a much more abundant clone is one base away. The chain has TRBV7-2 and TRBJ2-7; maybe TRBD2 (5 bases). Germline CDR1 is SGHTA and CDR2 is FQGNSA. Trimming removed 1 base from V and 4 bases from J, with 11 bases in between. The CDR3 extends over 14 amino acids. The CDR3 sequence is CASSLDGRTYEQYF. For the CDR3, the DNA is TGTGCCAGCAGCTTAGACGGCAGGACTTACGAGCAGTACTTC.

About this clonotype itself: This may arise from a read error, as a much more abundant clone is one base away. The chain carries TRBV5-1 and TRBJ2-6; no clear D. The CDR3 contains 17 residues. The V gene's germline CDR1 is SGHRS and CDR2 YFSETQ. With 0 bases removed from V and 1 base from J, the gap between germline ends came to 11 bases. CDR3: CASSLERIFSGANVLTF. DNA for the CDR3: TGCGCCAGCAGCTTGGAACGGATCTTTTCTGGGGCCAACGTCCTGACTTTC.

The table lists this clonotype with a few counts. The chain has TRBV5-1 and TRBJ2-1, with 9 bases aligning to TRBD2. The CDR3 length is 15 residues. Germline assignment: CDR1 SGHRS and CDR2 YFSETQ. V was clipped by 2 bases and J by 8 bases; unmatched bases: 8. The chain's CDR3 is CASSLRRGGWDEQFF. In DNA, the CDR3 is TGCGCCAGCAGCTTAAGGCGGGGGGGCTGGGATGAGCAGTTCTTC.

This clonotype was detected ten times or more. The V call is TRBV6-2 or TRBV6-3, the J call TRBJ2-7; D is perhaps TRBD1 (5 bases). CDR1 and CDR2 (germline): MNHEY, SVGEGT. The CDR3 covers 13 residues. V gave up 6 bases and J gave up 1 base, with 10 bases separating them. CDR3 region: CASSLRVSYEQYF. The DNA of the CDR3 is TGTGCCAGCAGCCTCAGGGTTTCCTACGAGCAGTACTTC.

The V call is TRBV6-5, the J call TRBJ1-5, with TRBD1 matching 10 bases. The CDR3 consists of 16 residues. Germline V gives CDR1 MNHEY, CDR2 SVGAGI. V shed 6 bases and J 7 bases; nucleotides not matched to a gene: 12. The CDR3, as DNA: TGTGCCAGCAGACTAGAGGCGACAGGGGGCCGCCAGCCCCAGCATTTT. The encoded protein is CASRLEATGGRQPQHF.

This clonotype appeared many times. This chain joins TRBV20-1 and TRBJ1-5, with D perhaps matching TRBD1 (6 bases). V was pared by 3 bases and J by 2 bases, with 11 bases between. The CDR3 loop spans 14 amino acids. Looked up from germline, CDR1 is DFQATT and CDR2 is SNEGSKA (reference sequence). In nucleotides, the CDR3 is TGCAGTGCTAGTCGGGGGGCTGGCAATCAGCCCCAGCATTTT. The encoded protein is CSASRGAGNQPQHF.

The chain uses TRBV3-1 and TRBJ1-6; D is undetermined. Trimming pared 1 base from V and 7 bases from J, leaving 14 bases between. Germline CDR1 LGHDT, CDR2 YNNKEL (reference sequence). The CDR3 length is 16 residues. The CDR3 nucleotides read TGTGCCAGCAGCCAAGGCTCGGGCGTAGGGAATTCACCCCTCCACTTT. Translated, it gives CASSQGSGVGNSPLHF.